This TCR beta chain was captured in a study of cytomegalovirus exposure and HLA in healthy donors. These donors counted as nominally healthy when sampled, but unrecorded immune exposures were likely. CDR3 length equals 15 residues. The V end lost 1 base, the J end lost 5 bases, and 9 bases lay between the germline ends. The germline V gene has CDR1 SGHDN and CDR2 FVKESK. PCR used 60 Vbeta primers and 13 Jbeta primers. Here immunoSEQ multiplex PCR was the method, and the copy in TCRdb shows in-frame clones only, minus some. This sample has under 200,000 clones, with 79% found just once. The sequence came from a woman aged 50 to 60 in good health and CMV-seronegative. The source material was PBMCs. The chain joins TRBV14 to TRBJ1-6; maybe TRBD1 (5 bases). In DNA form, the CDR3 reads TGTGCCAGCAGCCAAGTGGCGGGGGATAATTCACCCCTCCACTTT. Residues: CASSQVAGDNSPLHF. The whole variable domain, filled in from reference TRBV14 and TRBJ1-6, reads EAGVTQFPSHSVIEKGQTVTLRCDPISGHDNLYWYRRVMGKEIKFLLHFVKESKQDESGMPNNRFLAERTGGTYSTLKVQPAELEDSGVYFCASSQVAGDNSPLHFGNGTRLTVT.